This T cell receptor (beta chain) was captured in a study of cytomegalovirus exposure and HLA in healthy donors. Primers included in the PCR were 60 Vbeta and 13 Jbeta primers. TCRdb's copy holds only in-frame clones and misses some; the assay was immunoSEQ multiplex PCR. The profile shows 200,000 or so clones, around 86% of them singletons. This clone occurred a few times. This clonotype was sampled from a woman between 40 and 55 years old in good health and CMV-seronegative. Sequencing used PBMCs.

CDR3 bases: TGCGCCAGCAGCCAAACTAGCGGGAGTAGGTACAATGAGCAGTTCTTC. Its protein product is CASSQTSGSRYNEQFF. The chain combines TRBV4-1 with TRBJ2-1; TRBD2 matches 11 bases. V was clipped by 2 bases and J by 4 bases; unmatched bases: 4. This CDR3 is 16 amino acids long. Germline loops: CDR1 MGHRA, CDR2 YSYEKL.